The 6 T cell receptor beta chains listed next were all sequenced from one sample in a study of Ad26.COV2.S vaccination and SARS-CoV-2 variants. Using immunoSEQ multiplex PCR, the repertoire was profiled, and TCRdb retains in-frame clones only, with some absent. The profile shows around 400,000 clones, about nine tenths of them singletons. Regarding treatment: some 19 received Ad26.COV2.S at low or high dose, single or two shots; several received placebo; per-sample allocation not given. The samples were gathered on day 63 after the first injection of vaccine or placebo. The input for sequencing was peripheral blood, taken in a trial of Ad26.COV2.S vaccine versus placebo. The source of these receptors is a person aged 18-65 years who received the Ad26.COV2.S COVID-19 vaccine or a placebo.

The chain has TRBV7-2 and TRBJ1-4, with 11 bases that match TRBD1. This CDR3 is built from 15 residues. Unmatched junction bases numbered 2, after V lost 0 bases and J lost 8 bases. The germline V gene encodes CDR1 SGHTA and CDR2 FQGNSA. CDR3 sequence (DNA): TGTGCCAGCAGCTTAGCGGACAGGGGGCACGAAAAACTGTTTTTT. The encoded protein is CASSLADRGHEKLFF.

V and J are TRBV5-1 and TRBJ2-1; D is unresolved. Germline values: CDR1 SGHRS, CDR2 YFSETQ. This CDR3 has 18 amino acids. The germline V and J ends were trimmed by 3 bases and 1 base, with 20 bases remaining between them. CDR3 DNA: TGCGCCAGCAGCTCCACGAGACTCGCCACCTTTTCCTACAATGAGCAGTTCTTC. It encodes CASSSTRLATFSYNEQFF.

In nucleotides, the CDR3 is TGTGCCATCAGACTACCTGGGGGCGGGAGCGTGGACACCGGGGAGCTGTTTTTT. It translates to CAIRLPGGGSVDTGELFF. V and J are TRBV10-3 and TRBJ2-2, with D perhaps matching TRBD2 (7 bases). Trimming pared 6 bases from V and 3 bases from J, leaving 23 bases between. The CDR3 has 18 residues. In germline, CDR1 is ENHRY, CDR2 SYGVKD.

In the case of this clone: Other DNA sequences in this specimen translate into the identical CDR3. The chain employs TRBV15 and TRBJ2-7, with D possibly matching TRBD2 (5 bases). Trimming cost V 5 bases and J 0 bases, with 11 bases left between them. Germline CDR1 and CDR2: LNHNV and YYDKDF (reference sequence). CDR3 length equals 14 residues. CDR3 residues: CATSSGSNSYEQYF. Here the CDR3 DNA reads TGTGCCACCAGCTCTGGGAGTAACTCCTACGAGCAGTACTTC.

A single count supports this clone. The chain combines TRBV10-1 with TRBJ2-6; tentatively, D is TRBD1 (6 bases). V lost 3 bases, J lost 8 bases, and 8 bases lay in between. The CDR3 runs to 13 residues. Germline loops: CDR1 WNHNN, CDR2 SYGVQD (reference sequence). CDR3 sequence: CASSDGDTNVLTF. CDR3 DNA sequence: TGCGCCAGCAGTGACGGGGACACCAACGTCCTGACTTTC.

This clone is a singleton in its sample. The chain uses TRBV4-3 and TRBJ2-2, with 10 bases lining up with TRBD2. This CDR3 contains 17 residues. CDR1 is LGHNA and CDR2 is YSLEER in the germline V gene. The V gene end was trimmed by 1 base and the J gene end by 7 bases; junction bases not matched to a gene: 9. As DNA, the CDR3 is TGCGCCAGCAGCCAAGGCAGGACTAGCGGCGGGGACGGGGAGCTGTTTTTT. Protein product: CASSQGRTSGGDGELFF.